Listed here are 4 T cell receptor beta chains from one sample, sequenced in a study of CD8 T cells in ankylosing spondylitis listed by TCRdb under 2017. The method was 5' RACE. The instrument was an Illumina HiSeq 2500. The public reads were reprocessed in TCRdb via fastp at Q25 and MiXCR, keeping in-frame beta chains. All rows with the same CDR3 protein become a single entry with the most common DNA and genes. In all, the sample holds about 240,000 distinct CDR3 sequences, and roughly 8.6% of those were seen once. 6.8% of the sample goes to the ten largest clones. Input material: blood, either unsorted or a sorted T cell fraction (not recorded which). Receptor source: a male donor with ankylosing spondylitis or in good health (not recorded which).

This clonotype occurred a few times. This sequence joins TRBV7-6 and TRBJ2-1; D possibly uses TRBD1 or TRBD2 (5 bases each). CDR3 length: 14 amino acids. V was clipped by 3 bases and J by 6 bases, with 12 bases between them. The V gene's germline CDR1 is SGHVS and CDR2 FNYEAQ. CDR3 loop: CASSLRSGSNEQFF. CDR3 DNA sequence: TGTGCCAGCAGCTTGCGGTCAGGGAGCAATGAGCAGTTCTTC.

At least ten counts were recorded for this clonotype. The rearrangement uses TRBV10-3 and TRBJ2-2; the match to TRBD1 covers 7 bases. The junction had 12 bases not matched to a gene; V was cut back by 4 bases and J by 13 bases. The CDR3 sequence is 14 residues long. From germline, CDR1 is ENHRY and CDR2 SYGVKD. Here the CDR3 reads CAISGYTGQDGLFF. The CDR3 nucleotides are TGTGCCATCAGTGGATACACCGGACAGGATGGGCTGTTTTTT.

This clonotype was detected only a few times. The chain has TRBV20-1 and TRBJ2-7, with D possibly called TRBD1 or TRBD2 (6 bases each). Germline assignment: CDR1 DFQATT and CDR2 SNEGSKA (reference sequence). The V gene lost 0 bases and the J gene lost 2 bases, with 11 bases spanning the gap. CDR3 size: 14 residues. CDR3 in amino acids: CSARDSGGPYEQYF. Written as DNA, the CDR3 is TGCAGTGCTAGAGATAGTGGGGGGCCCTACGAGCAGTACTTC.

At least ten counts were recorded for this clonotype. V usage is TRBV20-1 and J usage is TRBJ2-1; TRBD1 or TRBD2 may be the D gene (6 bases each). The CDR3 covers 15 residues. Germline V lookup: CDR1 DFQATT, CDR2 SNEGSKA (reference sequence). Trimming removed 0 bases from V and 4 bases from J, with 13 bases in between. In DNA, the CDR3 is TGCAGTGCTAGAGATATCCGGGGGCTATACAATGAGCAGTTCTTC. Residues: CSARDIRGLYNEQFF.